This TCR beta chain was identified during a study of vaccination effects on CD4 cells after COVID-19. Across the whole study: The vaccine given was either BNT162b2 or mRNA-1273, in two doses. Sample donation by two convalescent patients took place 16 days and one week before vaccination.

Measured with immunoSEQ multiplex PCR; TCRdb has only the in-frame clones, and not every one. The data contain 30,000 to 40,000 clones, just under 75% of them seen just once; the ten biggest clones take up about 33%. A note on this clone: Its antigen is unknown.

Viral peptide pools were used in the ViraFEST assay to expand antigen-specific CD4+ T cells, and sequencing came afterward. After less than 11 days in culture, the CD4+ T cells were isolated. Sometime from March through December 2020, the person acquired a SARS-CoV-2 infection that PCR confirmed. The researchers cultured fewer than 2.5 million PBMC per well with roughly 9.5 IU/ml IL-2 and roughly 9.2 ug/ml peptides. Cells had half their medium changed to IL-2 medium on days 3 and 7. This CDR3 has 15 residues. From germline, CDR1 is LGHNA and CDR2 YNFKEQ. J lost 0 bases, V lost 3 bases, and 2 bases had no gene match.

The rearrangement uses TRBV4-2 and TRBJ1-3; 7 bases agree with TRBD1. The receptor was isolated from a human donor who had a prior SARS-CoV-2 infection. Sequencing was performed on CD4+ T cells from PBMCs cultured with a peptide pool, taken before COVID-19 vaccination. The CDR3 loop reads CASSHSGGSGNTIYF. The DNA for the CDR3 is TGTGCCAGCAGCCACTCAGGGGGCTCTGGAAACACCATATATTTT.